A single sample is the source of the 24 T cell receptor beta chains below, sequenced in a study of cytomegalovirus exposure and HLA in healthy donors. PCR employed 60 Vbeta and 13 Jbeta primers. Using immunoSEQ multiplex PCR, the repertoire was profiled, and TCRdb retains in-frame clones only, with some absent. The sample lists over 150,000 clones; about 85% were seen once. Sequencing used PBMCs. The source of these receptors is a man aged 25-45 years in good health and CMV-seropositive.

The gene calls are TRBV6-4 and TRBJ2-1; D remains unclear. V lost 2 bases and J 8 bases, leaving 10 bases between the germline ends. CDR1 MRHNA and CDR2 SNTAGT come from the germline V gene. CDR3 length: 13 residues. The CDR3 DNA reads TGTGCCAGCAGTGACCGCCAACACGATGAGCAGTTCTTC. Residues: CASSDRQHDEQFF.

This sequence joins TRBV2 and TRBJ2-3, with TRBD2 as a possible D gene (6 bases). Per the germline V gene, CDR1 is SNHLY and CDR2 is FYNNEI. This CDR3 is 13 amino acids long. V lost 3 bases to trimming and J lost 7 bases, with 11 bases between them. In DNA form, the CDR3 reads TGTGCCAGCAGTGAGGGGGACTTACATACGCAGTATTTT. Amino acid sequence: CASSEGDLHTQYF. The whole variable domain, remainder taken from reference TRBV2 and TRBJ2-3, is EPEVTQTPSHQVTQMGQEVILRCVPISNHLYFYWYRQILGQKVEFLVSFYNNEISEKSEIFDDQFSVERPDGSNFTLKIRSTKLEDSAMYFCASSEGDLHTQYFGPGTRLTVL.

The J gene is TRBJ2-4, the V gene TRBV7-2, with TRBD2 matching over 10 bases. The V gene end was trimmed by 2 bases and the J gene end by 7 bases; junction bases not matched to a gene: 8. Per the germline V gene, CDR1 is SGHTA and CDR2 is FQGNSA. The CDR3 totals 16 residues. In nucleotides, the CDR3 is TGTGCCAGCAGCTTACAGTCTAGCGGGAGTAGTAACATTCAGTACTTC. It translates to CASSLQSSGSSNIQYF. Complete variable domain (other parts from reference TRBV7-2 and TRBJ2-4): GAGVSQSPSNKVTEKGKDVELRCDPISGHTALYWYRQSLGQGLEFLIYFQGNSAPDKSGLPSDRFSAERTGGSVSTLTIQRTQQEDSAVYLCASSLQSSGSSNIQYFGAGTRLSVL.

The chain joins TRBV7-9 to TRBJ2-3; D gene uncertain. This CDR3 has 14 amino acids. Germline CDR1 reads SEHNR; CDR2 reads FQNEAQ (reference sequence). Trimming pared 4 bases from V and 1 base from J, leaving 9 bases between. CDR3 sequence: CASSSYLGTDTQYF. The CDR3 DNA is TGTGCCAGCAGCTCCTATCTCGGCACAGATACGCAGTATTTT.

The chain has TRBV4-2 and TRBJ1-4, with no clear D. Germline assignment: CDR1 LGHNA and CDR2 YNFKEQ. The V and J ends lost 4 bases and 5 bases respectively, with 20 bases between them. The CDR3 consists of 17 residues. The CDR3 spells CASSPSNRQLENEKLFF. CDR3 bases: TGTGCCAGCAGCCCTTCAAACCGACAACTCGAGAATGAAAAACTGTTTTTT.

The V and J genes are TRBV11-2 and TRBJ1-1; 7 bases align to TRBD1. The ends lost 3 bases at V and 0 bases at J; junction bases unmatched: 4. The germline V gene has CDR1 SGHAT and CDR2 FQNNGV. The CDR3 spans 15 residues. In DNA form, the CDR3 reads TGTGCCAGCAGCTTTTGGACAGGCATGAACACTGAAGCTTTCTTT. Amino acid sequence: CASSFWTGMNTEAFF.

The chain combines TRBV4-2 with TRBJ1-3; D is uncertain. Germline V gene data show CDR1 as LGHNA and CDR2 as YNFKEQ. The CDR3 has 12 residues. V shed 2 bases and J shed 7 bases, with 6 bases lying between them. The CDR3 here is CASSQSSNTIYF. The CDR3 coding sequence is TGTGCCAGCAGCCAATCGTCGAACACCATATATTTT.

The rearrangement joins TRBV19 to TRBJ2-4, with 9 positions matching TRBD1. Trimming at V came to 5 bases and at J to 0 bases, leaving 8 bases not matched to a gene. CDR1 is LNHDA, CDR2 SQIVND, per germline (reference sequence). This CDR3 has 17 residues. The CDR3 bases are TGTGCCAGTAGTTTTCAGACAGGGGGTCAAGCCAAAAACATTCAGTACTTC. Its translation is CASSFQTGGQAKNIQYF.

The chain joins TRBV13 to TRBJ2-3; 9 positions agree with TRBD2. With V trimmed by 8 bases and J by 2 bases, 8 bases remained unmatched. Germline CDR1 and CDR2: PRHDT and FYEKMQ (reference sequence). The CDR3 length is 15 residues. This CDR3 reads CASSIAGALTDTQYF. CDR3 DNA: TGTGCCAGCTCTATAGCGGGAGCTCTCACAGATACGCAGTATTTT.

V is TRBV6-1 and J is TRBJ2-7, with 8 bases aligning to TRBD1. This CDR3 is 14 amino acids long. Per germline, CDR1 MNHNS and CDR2 SASEGT. V shed 4 bases and J 2 bases; nucleotides not matched to a gene: 4. CDR3 amino acids: CASSVGTGTYEQYF. DNA for the CDR3: TGTGCCAGCAGTGTAGGGACAGGAACCTACGAGCAGTACTTC.

This chain links TRBV7-6 with TRBJ2-7; 7 nucleotides agree with TRBD1. This CDR3 comprises 14 residues. V shed 1 base and J 1 base; nucleotides not matched to a gene: 1. CDR1 is SGHVS and CDR2 is FNYEAQ in the germline V gene. CDR3 residues: CASSLVGQSYEQYF. The CDR3 DNA is TGTGCCAGCAGCTTAGTGGGACAGTCCTACGAGCAGTACTTC.

The genes are TRBV7-8 and TRBJ1-2; the D gene is possibly TRBD1 (5 bases). V was trimmed by 5 bases and J by 4 bases, leaving 14 bases between them. Germline CDR1 reads SGHVS; CDR2 reads FQNEAQ. CDR3 length equals 14 residues. The CDR3 nucleotides are TGTGCCAGCAGCGGTCGGACATTTTTCTATGGCTACACCTTC. It is translated as CASSGRTFFYGYTF.

The V and J genes are TRBV13 and TRBJ1-4, with 7 bases that match TRBD1. With 7 bases clipped from V and 7 bases from J, the junction kept 15 bases outside the gene matches. Germline V CDR1 and CDR2: PRHDT, FYEKMQ (reference sequence). The CDR3 runs to 16 residues. The CDR3 DNA reads TGTGCCAGCACCCAGACAGGGAGTCGTCTTTCTGAAAAACTGTTTTTT. Encoded protein: CASTQTGSRLSEKLFF. Using reference TRBV13 and TRBJ1-4 for the parts outside the CDR3, the full variable domain is AAGVIQSPRHLIKEKRETATLKCYPIPRHDTVYWYQQGPGQDPQFLISFYEKMQSDKGSIPDRFSAQQFSDYHSELNMSSLELGDSALYFCASTQTGSRLSEKLFFGSGTQLSVL.

The V call is TRBV29-1, the J call TRBJ2-3; 9 nucleotides match TRBD2. CDR1 and CDR2 (germline): SQVTM, ANQGSEA. V shed 7 bases, J shed 6 bases, and the junction held 5 bases outside the gene matches. The CDR3 runs to 12 residues. CDR3: CSEKAGGDTQYF. The DNA of the CDR3 is TGCAGCGAGAAAGCGGGAGGTGATACGCAGTATTTT.

This clone was detected once. CDR3 region: CASSRGAEEGYNEQFF. As DNA, the CDR3 is TGCGCCAGCAGTCGGGGTGCCGAGGAAGGGTACAATGAGCAGTTCTTC. J is TRBJ2-1 and V is TRBV5-1, with D tentatively TRBD2 (5 bases). Trimming took off 5 bases at V and 4 bases at J, with 19 bases between the two ends. The CDR3 contains 16 residues. In germline, CDR1 is SGHRS, CDR2 YFSETQ.

The rearrangement joins TRBV27 to TRBJ1-5; D possibly corresponds to TRBD1 (6 bases). Germline V gives CDR1 MNHEY, CDR2 SMNVEV (reference sequence). V lost 6 bases and J lost 2, with 8 bases in between. The CDR3 sequence is 13 residues long. The CDR3 region has the DNA TGTGCCAGCAGACAGGGCGGCAATCAGCCCCAGCATTTT. This codes for CASRQGGNQPQHF.

The genes are TRBV4-2 and TRBJ2-7; 14 nucleotides align to TRBD2. The germline gives CDR1 LGHNA, CDR2 YNFKEQ. The trim removed 5 bases at V and 3 bases at J, leaving 9 bases unmatched. The CDR3 length is 17 residues. The CDR3 loop is CASSLGLAGVPIYEQYV. CDR3 nucleotides: TGTGCCAGCAGCTTGGGACTAGCGGGAGTCCCTATCTACGAGCAGTACGTC.

This chain links TRBV5-1 with TRBJ1-1; 9 bases line up with TRBD1. Trimming at V came to 4 bases and at J to 4 bases, leaving 5 bases not matched to a gene. This CDR3 spans 14 amino acids. CDR1 is SGHRS and CDR2 is YFSETQ in the germline V gene. The CDR3 DNA reads as TGCGCCAGCAGCCGACAGGGGGAGGGCACTGAAGCTTTCTTT. It translates to CASSRQGEGTEAFF.

This sequence joins TRBV7-3 and TRBJ2-1; D unresolved. Trimming removed 4 bases at V and 9 bases at J, with 10 bases between. Germline V CDR1 and CDR2: SGHTA, FQGTGA. The CDR3 runs 12 residues. CDR3 coding DNA: TGTGCCAGCAGCTCCTTATCGGGTGAGCAGTTCTTC. Translation gives CASSSLSGEQFF.

This clone was seen only once. At the DNA level, this CDR3 is encoded by other sequences in the same sample as well. DNA for the CDR3: TGTGCCAGCTCACCCCGGACAGGAAACACAGATACGCAGTATTTT. This codes for CASSPRTGNTDTQYF. The chain couples TRBV18 to TRBJ2-3; 7 positions agree with TRBD1. Trimming cost V 3 bases and J 2 bases; bases outside gene matches: 5. The length of the CDR3 is 15 residues. Germline V gene sequence: CDR1 KGHSH, CDR2 LQKENI.

The V call is TRBV9, the J call TRBJ2-3, with 7 bases aligning to TRBD2. CDR3 length: 16 amino acids. The germline gives CDR1 SGDLS, CDR2 YYNGEE. V lost 3 bases and J lost 0; bases outside the gene matches: 7. The CDR3: CASSAEGGQSTDTQYF. CDR3 sequence (DNA): TGTGCCAGCAGCGCCGAGGGAGGGCAGAGCACAGATACGCAGTATTTT.

This chain uses TRBV5-6 with TRBJ1-3; 7 bases map to TRBD1. V gave up 0 bases and J gave up 2 bases; unmatched junction bases: 5. Germline CDR1 SGHDT, CDR2 YYEEEE. This CDR3 has 16 residues. The CDR3 bases are TGTGCCAGCAGCTTGGGAGGGGGCTTGGCTGGAAACACCATATATTTT. This translates into CASSLGGGLAGNTIYF.

This clone was observed a handful of times. The V gene is TRBV4-1, the J gene TRBJ1-1; D gene ambiguous. Trimming pared 0 bases from V and 1 base from J, leaving 9 bases between. From germline, CDR1 is MGHRA and CDR2 YSYEKL. The CDR3 totals 15 residues. The CDR3 protein is CASSQDLAANTEAFF. CDR3 sequence (DNA): TGCGCCAGCAGCCAAGATCTTGCGGCGAACACTGAAGCTTTCTTT.

The chain carries TRBV27 and TRBJ2-1, with D perhaps matching TRBD2 (5 bases). The CDR3 has 16 residues. V lost 5 bases to trimming and J lost 3 bases, with 17 bases between them. The germline CDR1 and CDR2 sequences are MNHEY and SMNVEV (reference sequence). CDR3 amino acids: CASSLIASPRYNEQFF. The CDR3 nucleotides are TGTGCCAGCAGTCTAATAGCGAGCCCCCGCTACAATGAGCAGTTCTTC.